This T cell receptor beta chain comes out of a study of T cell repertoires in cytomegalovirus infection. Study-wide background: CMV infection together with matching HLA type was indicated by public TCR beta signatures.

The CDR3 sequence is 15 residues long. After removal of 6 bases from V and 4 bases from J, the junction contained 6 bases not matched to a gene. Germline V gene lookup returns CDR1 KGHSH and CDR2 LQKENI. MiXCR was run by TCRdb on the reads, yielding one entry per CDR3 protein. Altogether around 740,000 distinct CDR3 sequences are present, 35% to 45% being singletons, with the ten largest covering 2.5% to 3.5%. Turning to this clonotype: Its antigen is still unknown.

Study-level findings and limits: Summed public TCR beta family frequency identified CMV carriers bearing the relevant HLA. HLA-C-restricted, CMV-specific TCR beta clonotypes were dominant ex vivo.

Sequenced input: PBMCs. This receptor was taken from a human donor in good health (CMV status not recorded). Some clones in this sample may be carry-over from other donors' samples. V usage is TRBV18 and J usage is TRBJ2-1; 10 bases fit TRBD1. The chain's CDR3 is CASSVPGQGYNEQFF. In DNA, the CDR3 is TGTGCCAGCTCGGTCCCGGGACAGGGGTACAATGAGCAGTTCTTC.